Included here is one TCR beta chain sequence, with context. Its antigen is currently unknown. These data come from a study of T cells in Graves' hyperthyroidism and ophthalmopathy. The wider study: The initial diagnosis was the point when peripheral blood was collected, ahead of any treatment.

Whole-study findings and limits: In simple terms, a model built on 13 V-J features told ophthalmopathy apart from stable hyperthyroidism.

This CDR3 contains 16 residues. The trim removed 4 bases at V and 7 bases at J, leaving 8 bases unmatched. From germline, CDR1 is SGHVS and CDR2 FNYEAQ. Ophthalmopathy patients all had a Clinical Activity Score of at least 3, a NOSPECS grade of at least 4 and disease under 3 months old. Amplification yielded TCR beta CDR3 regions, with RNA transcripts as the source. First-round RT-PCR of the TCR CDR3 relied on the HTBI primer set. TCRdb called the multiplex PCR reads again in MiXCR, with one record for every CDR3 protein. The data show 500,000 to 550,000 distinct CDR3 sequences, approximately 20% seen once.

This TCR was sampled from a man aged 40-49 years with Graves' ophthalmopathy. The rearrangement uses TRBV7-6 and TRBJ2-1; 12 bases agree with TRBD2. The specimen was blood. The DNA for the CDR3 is TGTGCCAGCAGCTCCCTAGCGGGAGGGCCATCAAATGAGCAGTTCTTC. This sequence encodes CASSSLAGGPSNEQFF. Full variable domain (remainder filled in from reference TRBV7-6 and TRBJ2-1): GAGVSQSPRYKVTKRGQDVALRCDPISGHVSLYWYRQALGQGPEFLTYFNYEAQQDKSGLPNDRFSAERPEGSISTLTIQRTEQRDSAMYRCASSSLAGGPSNEQFFGPGTRLTVL.